The source of this T cell receptor (beta chain) is a study of OX40 agonist ivuxolimab in advanced cancers. Overall study results and limits: CD8+ T cells (on average) carried more expanded clones than CD4+ T cells. CD4+ and CD8+ T cells in blood underwent clonal expansion by week 6 at 0.1 to 3.0 mg/kg. Certain nonresponding patients likewise had low normalized T-cell clonal expansion.

Blood sampling was done at baseline, cycle 4 day 1, and cycle 7 day 1. Sequencing used immunoSEQ multiplex PCR; TCRdb keeps in-frame clones, though not all of them. The top ten hold approximately 2.4% of the sample, which has around 64,000 clones, around 84% seen once. To note about this clone: Its matching antigen is unknown.

CDR3 length: 15 amino acids. Trimming left V 0 bases short and J 4 bases short, with 11 bases between. Germline V CDR1 and CDR2: SGHRS, YFSETQ. This receptor was identified in an adult with an advanced solid tumor such as melanoma, head and neck, liver or kidney cancer. The sequencing here drew on CD4+ or CD8+ T cells sorted from blood, taken in a trial of the OX40 agonist ivuxolimab. This rearrangement joins TRBV5-1 to TRBJ2-1, with TRBD2 as a possible D gene (6 bases). The CDR3 reads CASSLGPGLYNEQFF. CDR3 bases: TGCGCCAGCAGCTTGGGGCCGGGACTTTACAATGAGCAGTTCTTC.